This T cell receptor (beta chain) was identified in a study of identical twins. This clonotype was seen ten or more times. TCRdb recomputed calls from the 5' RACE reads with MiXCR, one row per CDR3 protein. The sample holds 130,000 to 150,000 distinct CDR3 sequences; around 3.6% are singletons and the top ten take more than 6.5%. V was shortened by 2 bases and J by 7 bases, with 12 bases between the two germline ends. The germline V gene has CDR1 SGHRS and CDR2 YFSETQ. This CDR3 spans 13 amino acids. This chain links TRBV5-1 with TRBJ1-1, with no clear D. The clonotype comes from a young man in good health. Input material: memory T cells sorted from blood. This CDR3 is CASSLNRELEAFF. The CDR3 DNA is TGCGCCAGCAGCTTAAACCGGGAGCTTGAAGCTTTCTTT.